This TCR beta chain is from a study of cytomegalovirus exposure and HLA in healthy donors. Germline V gene data show CDR1 as SGHTA and CDR2 as FQGNSA. The CDR3 contains 12 residues. Between the trimmed V and J ends, which lost 7 bases and 5 bases, there was a span of 11 bases. 13 Jbeta primers and 60 Vbeta primers were used for the PCR. Sequencing used immunoSEQ multiplex PCR; TCRdb keeps in-frame clones, though not all of them. The sample has approximately 210,000 clones, about three quarters seen once; the top ten hold around 1%. Material: PBMCs. The origin of this receptor is a woman in her thirties or forties in good health and CMV-seronegative. The rearrangement links TRBV7-2 to TRBJ2-5, with D possibly being TRBD2 (5 bases). CDR3 DNA sequence: TGTGCCAGCAAACTAGTCGGTGAGACCCAGTACTTC. It encodes CASKLVGETQYF.